These 14 T cell receptor beta chains were sequenced from one sample in a study of yellow fever vaccine responses in identical twins. Each CDR3 protein is one row after TCRdb ran MiXCR on the RT-PCR reads. The sample includes about 1,100 distinct CDR3 sequences, over 70% of them seen just once. The sample in question was T cells from blood (PBMCs), unsorted or a sorted subset (not recorded which), obtained before or after yellow fever vaccination (not recorded which). These receptor sequences come from a young woman who received the yellow fever vaccine.

Only a few counts were recorded for this clonotype. The chain carries TRBV28 and TRBJ1-2; D call uncertain. Trimming removed 9 bases at V and 0 bases at J, with 11 bases between. Germline CDR1 reads MDHEN; CDR2 reads SYDVKM. The CDR3 loop spans 13 amino acids. CDR3 sequence reads: CASTQDANYGYTF. The CDR3 bases are TGTGCCAGTACTCAGGACGCTAACTATGGCTACACCTTC.

The chain employs TRBV6-1 and TRBJ2-1, with 8 bases identical to TRBD2. CDR3 length: 13 amino acids. V shed 3 bases and J 7 bases; nucleotides not matched to a gene: 2. The germline CDR1 and CDR2 sequences are MNHNS and SASEGT. CDR3 in amino acids: CASSEREANEQFF. CDR3 DNA: TGTGCCAGCAGTGAGCGGGAGGCGAATGAGCAGTTCTTC.

The rearrangement links TRBV19 to TRBJ2-3; unclear D gene. Trimming removed 5 bases from V and 2 bases from J, with 8 bases in between. This CDR3 comprises 13 residues. Germline V gene sequence: CDR1 LNHDA, CDR2 SQIVND (reference sequence). The CDR3 sequence is CASSLRDTDTQYF. The CDR3 nucleotides are TGTGCCAGTAGTTTACGAGACACAGATACGCAGTATTTT.

Notes on this clonotype: A junction end diverges from the germline sequence, so it may reflect a read error. This sequence joins TRBV6-1 and TRBJ1-1; TRBD1 aligns across 7 bases. CDR3 length: 13 residues. Per germline, CDR1 MNHNS and CDR2 SASEGT. The CDR3 bases are TGTGCCATCAGTGAAAGGGGGCCAACTGAAGCTTTCTTT. The encoded protein is CAISERGPTEAFF.

The chain is built from TRBV20-1 and TRBJ1-5; weak D call: TRBD1 (5 bases). The CDR3 spans 15 residues. The ends were cut back, 6 bases at V and 6 bases at J, with 21 bases in the middle. Germline V gene lookup returns CDR1 DFQATT and CDR2 SNEGSKA (reference sequence). The CDR3 protein is CSASPAGVRFQPQHF. Here the CDR3 DNA reads TGCAGTGCCTCTCCGGCGGGGGTGCGGTTTCAGCCCCAGCATTTT.

The chain joins TRBV27 to TRBJ2-3; D is uncertain. Trimming took off 5 bases at V and 2 bases at J, with 8 bases between the two ends. Germline-derived CDR1 and CDR2 are MNHEY and SMNVEV (reference sequence). The CDR3 consists of 13 residues. DNA of the CDR3: TGTGCCAGCAGTAGGAGAAACACAGATACGCAGTATTTT. This translates into CASSRRNTDTQYF.

The chain employs TRBV11-3 and TRBJ2-5; maybe TRBD1 (5 bases). This CDR3 is built from 12 residues. Trimming pared 5 bases from V and 4 bases from J, leaving 8 bases between. Per the germline V gene, CDR1 is SGHNT and CDR2 is YENEEA. In nucleotides, the CDR3 is TGTGCCAGCAGCAAGGACACAGAGACCCAGTACTTC. It codes for CASSKDTETQYF.

DNA of the CDR3: TGTGCCATCGGGTCCGGGCACACGAACACTGAAGCTTTCTTT. Translation: CAIGSGHTNTEAFF. This chain joins TRBV10-3 and TRBJ1-1; D gene uncertain. V lost 8 bases and J lost 1, with 14 bases in between. This CDR3 region has 14 residues. Germline V lookup: CDR1 ENHRY, CDR2 SYGVKD.

The rearrangement links TRBV11-3 to TRBJ2-4; TRBD2 matches 9 bases. The V segment lost 1 base and the J segment 5 bases; nucleotides outside the gene matches: 0. Germline CDR1 is SGHNT and CDR2 is YENEEA. The CDR3 consists of 14 residues. CDR3 coding DNA: TGTGCCAGCAGCTTAGGACTAGCGGAAAACATTCAGTACTTC. This gives the protein CASSLGLAENIQYF.

The genes are TRBV24-1 and TRBJ1-2, with D unclear. Germline CDR1 and CDR2: KGHDR and SFDVKD. This CDR3 has 16 amino acids. The V gene lost 3 bases and the J gene lost 0 bases, with 13 bases spanning the gap. CDR3 nucleotides: TGTGCCACCAGTGATCCGGCAGCCGGGACTAACTATGGCTACACCTTC. Its protein product is CATSDPAAGTNYGYTF.

The chain carries TRBV18 and TRBJ1-1; unclear D gene. CDR3 size: 14 residues. Per the germline V gene, CDR1 is KGHSH and CDR2 is LQKENI. V was trimmed by 4 bases and J by 4 bases, leaving 13 bases between them. Written as DNA, the CDR3 is TGTGCCAGCTCACTAGCGCCGGAGGGCACTGAAGCTTTCTTT. Protein sequence: CASSLAPEGTEAFF.

This chain links TRBV13 with TRBJ1-2; D perhaps matches TRBD1 (5 bases). V lost 6 bases and J lost 6, with 11 bases in between. The CDR3 sequence is 12 residues long. Germline V CDR1 and CDR2: PRHDT, FYEKMQ (reference sequence). The CDR3 region is CASRGTTNGYTF. The CDR3 nucleotides read TGTGCCAGCAGGGGGACCACCAATGGCTACACCTTC.

The chain has TRBV4-1 and TRBJ1-6; 8 bases agree with TRBD1. V lost 0 bases to trimming and J lost 9 bases; unmatched junction nucleotides: 10. Germline CDR1 MGHRA, CDR2 YSYEKL. The CDR3 runs 17 residues. The CDR3 loop is CASSQEPTGEFGSPLHF. The CDR3 DNA reads as TGCGCCAGCAGCCAAGAGCCGACAGGGGAATTTGGTTCACCCCTCCACTTT.

V is TRBV11-1 and J is TRBJ2-1; 11 nucleotides align to TRBD2. Unmatched junction bases numbered 6, after V lost 0 bases and J lost 2 bases. The germline V gene has CDR1 SGHAT and CDR2 FQDESV (reference sequence). The CDR3 sequence is 18 residues long. The CDR3 region has the DNA TGTGCCAGCAGCTTAGCGGGAGCTAGCGGGAGGACCTACAATGAGCAGTTCTTC. This translates into CASSLAGASGRTYNEQFF.